Presented here are 17 T cell receptor beta chains from one specimen sequenced in a study of T-cell memory formation after mild COVID-19. Using its own MiXCR run on the 5' RACE reads, TCRdb lists one record per CDR3 protein. The sample has about 470,000 distinct CDR3 sequences, 25% seen once; the top ten hold around 12%. Sequenced material: PBMCs or a T cell subset sorted from them (not recorded which). These receptors all come from an adult woman who had mild COVID-19 (a few samples of this study predate the infection). Cell type and time point are not known.

This chain joins TRBV6-4 and TRBJ2-6, with D unresolved. The CDR3 has 15 amino acids. V was clipped by 8 bases and J by 0 bases, with 11 bases between them. CDR1 is MRHNA and CDR2 is SNTAGT in the germline V gene. CDR3 nucleotide sequence: TGTGCCAGCCCTGCTCTGTTCTCTGGGGCCAACGTCCTGACTTTC. The encoded protein is CASPALFSGANVLTF.

This clonotype was recorded a few times. The rearrangement joins TRBV19 to TRBJ2-1, with TRBD2 identical over 11 bases. The CDR3 contains 16 residues. The germline V gene has CDR1 LNHDA and CDR2 SQIVND (reference sequence). V shed 3 bases and J 8 bases; nucleotides not matched to a gene: 9. Here the CDR3 reads CASSIQVLAGDDEQFF. DNA of the CDR3: TGTGCCAGTAGTATTCAAGTACTAGCGGGAGATGATGAGCAGTTCTTC.

The chain couples TRBV2 to TRBJ1-6; D may be TRBD1 (5 bases). The CDR3 sequence is 15 residues long. V shed 4 bases and J shed 9 bases, with 16 bases lying between them. CDR1 and CDR2 from the germline V gene are SNHLY and FYNNEI. The CDR3: CASSVEDTSTSPLHF. For the CDR3, the DNA is TGTGCCAGCAGTGTGGAGGACACCTCTACTTCACCCCTCCACTTT.

The rearrangement links TRBV7-2 to TRBJ2-3; TRBD2 agrees at 7 bases. This CDR3 is built from 15 residues. With 5 bases clipped from V and 7 bases from J, the junction kept 12 bases outside the gene matches. Germline CDR1 is SGHTA and CDR2 is FQGNSA. DNA of the CDR3: TGTGCCAGCAGCCCAGAGGGACTACCCACCCATACGCAGTATTTT. Its translation: CASSPEGLPTHTQYF.

This clonotype was seen more than once but under ten times. The chain recombines TRBV6-5 with TRBJ1-1, with D unresolved. V lost 2 bases, J lost 0 bases, and 4 bases lay in between. The CDR3 is 13 amino acids. CDR1 and CDR2 (germline): MNHEY, SVGAGI. The CDR3 sequence: CASSYRLNTEAFF. The CDR3 coding sequence is TGTGCCAGCAGTTACAGGCTGAACACTGAAGCTTTCTTT.

This clonotype was observed a handful of times. The rearrangement links TRBV15 to TRBJ2-7, with TRBD2 matching over 7 bases. Germline-derived CDR1 and CDR2 are LNHNV and YYDKDF (reference sequence). CDR3 length: 17 amino acids. V trimming: 0 bases; J trimming: 3 bases; junction bases outside the gene matches: 11. CDR3 in amino acids: CATSRDRYQGGYYEQYF. CDR3 DNA sequence: TGTGCCACCAGCAGAGATAGATATCAGGGAGGGTACTACGAGCAGTACTTC.

In its sample, this clonotype was seen a few times. The rearrangement joins TRBV12-3 or TRBV12-4 to TRBJ2-4, with D perhaps matching TRBD2 (6 bases). CDR3 size: 15 residues. V was trimmed by 4 bases and J by 5 bases, leaving 15 bases between them. CDR3 in DNA: TGTGCCAGCAGTTCTCTCATCCCGGGAGAAAACATTCAGTACTTC. Residues: CASSSLIPGENIQYF.

This clonotype occurred a few times. V and J are TRBV15 and TRBJ1-5; D uncertain. The V gene's germline CDR1 is LNHNV and CDR2 YYDKDF (reference sequence). CDR3 length equals 14 residues. V was pared by 1 base and J by 4 bases, with 8 bases between. The CDR3 region is CATSRAGGNQPQHF. In DNA form, the CDR3 reads TGTGCCACCAGCAGAGCGGGTGGGAATCAGCCCCAGCATTTT.

The chain employs TRBV7-2 and TRBJ2-3, with 13 nucleotides matching TRBD2. The germline V gene encodes CDR1 SGHTA and CDR2 FQGNSA. V gave up 5 bases and J gave up 2 bases; unmatched junction bases: 10. The CDR3 loop spans 18 amino acids. The CDR3, as DNA: TGTGCCAGCAGCCGTCACGGGACTAGCGGGATTCTCACAGATACGCAGTATTTT. Its translation: CASSRHGTSGILTDTQYF.

This clonotype was seen a handful of times. The chain links TRBV19 to TRBJ2-5, with 12 bases that match TRBD2. The CDR3 runs to 15 residues. In germline, CDR1 is LNHDA, CDR2 SQIVND (reference sequence). With V trimmed by 5 bases and J by 2 bases, 3 bases remained unmatched. Here the CDR3 reads CASSVGTSGQETQYF. The CDR3 DNA sequence: TGTGCCAGTAGTGTCGGGACTAGCGGGCAAGAGACCCAGTACTTC.

The chain couples TRBV9 to TRBJ1-6, with 8 nucleotides matching TRBD1. CDR3 length: 14 residues. V lost 2 bases, J lost 9 bases, and 4 bases stayed unmatched. Germline V gives CDR1 SGDLS, CDR2 YYNGEE. The CDR3 nucleotides are TGTGCCAGCAGCGTCGGACAGGGTAGTTCACCCCTCCACTTT. Translated: CASSVGQGSSPLHF.

The rearrangement uses TRBV3-1 and TRBJ1-5; D not resolved. Germline V gene sequence: CDR1 LGHDT, CDR2 YNNKEL (reference sequence). This CDR3 spans 15 amino acids. V was pared by 0 bases and J by 4 bases, with 10 bases between. CDR3 loop: CASSQDWAANQPQHF. CDR3 nucleotides: TGTGCCAGCAGCCAAGATTGGGCAGCAAATCAGCCCCAGCATTTT. Variable domain in full (rest from reference TRBV3-1 and TRBJ1-5): DTAVSQTPKYLVTQMGNDKSIKCEQNLGHDTMYWYKQDSKKFLKIMFSYNNKELIINETVPNRFSPKSPDKAHLNLHINSLELGDSAVYFCASSQDWAANQPQHFGDGTRLSIL.

This chain joins TRBV11-3 and TRBJ2-7; D remains unclear. V was shortened by 4 bases and J by 2 bases, with 15 bases between the two germline ends. This CDR3 region has 15 residues. Looked up from germline, CDR1 is SGHNT and CDR2 is YENEEA. CDR3 DNA sequence: TGTGCCAGCAGCTCGCAAAGGTCCGGTCCCTACGAGCAGTACTTC. Translated: CASSSQRSGPYEQYF.

This clonotype was detected many times. The chain employs TRBV5-1 and TRBJ2-7; TRBD2 matches at 11 bases. Germline assignment: CDR1 SGHRS and CDR2 YFSETQ. With 4 bases clipped from V and 4 bases from J, the junction kept 13 bases outside the gene matches. This CDR3 has 17 residues. In DNA form, the CDR3 reads TGCGCCAGCAGCCTTGTAGCGGGAGGGCCGGGGACGTACGAGCAGTACTTC. Protein product: CASSLVAGGPGTYEQYF.

The chain couples TRBV20-1 to TRBJ2-3; tentatively, D is TRBD2 (5 bases). There are 16 residues in the CDR3. Germline V lookup: CDR1 DFQATT, CDR2 SNEGSKA (reference sequence). Trimming pared 0 bases from V and 3 bases from J, leaving 16 bases between. DNA of the CDR3: TGCAGTGCTAGAGATTTGGGGAGCCCACTAACAGATACGCAGTATTTT. The encoded protein is CSARDLGSPLTDTQYF.

This clonotype showed up just a few times. The V and J genes are TRBV27 and TRBJ1-5, with a possible D match to TRBD1 (5 bases). V lost 4 bases to trimming and J lost 4 bases, with 17 bases between them. CDR1 MNHEY and CDR2 SMNVEV come from the germline V gene (reference sequence). The CDR3 length is 16 residues. CDR3 bases: TGTGCCAGCAGTTCGACATGGGGGGGGGGTAATCAGCCCCAGCATTTT. It yields the protein CASSSTWGGGNQPQHF.

The chain combines TRBV5-4 with TRBJ2-1; maybe TRBD2 (6 bases). CDR1 SGHNT and CDR2 YYREEE come from the germline V gene (reference sequence). The CDR3 is 13 amino acids. V lost 1 base and J 9 bases, leaving 11 bases between the germline ends. DNA of the CDR3: TGTGCCAGCAGCTTGCCGGGAGCGAGTGAGCAGTTCTTC. Translating it yields CASSLPGASEQFF.